These T cell receptor beta chains were read from a single sample in a study of molecular identifiers for immune sequencing clone quantification. TCRdb processed the PCR reads anew with MiXCR; each CDR3 protein has one entry. This sample carries about 630,000 distinct CDR3 sequences, 25% of them seen once, and the ten largest clones take 0.7% to 0.95%. Material for sequencing was naive CD8+ T cells from blood, with Jurkat cell RNA spiked in. The source of these receptors is a human donor in good health. Some libraries in this study had Jurkat cell RNA spiked in. Each CDR3 is given with its conserved first and last residue. A D gene is named only where the DNA matches it firmly. The size entry is marked missing in some rows and otherwise reads once, few, many or a size class.

clone size | J gene | D gene | V gene | CDR3 DNA | CDR3 protein
few | TRBJ1-4 | . | TRBV4-2 | TGTGCCAGCACCGCTTCAAGTCTCAGTAATGAAAAACTGTTTTTT | CASTASSLSNEKLFF
many | TRBJ2-7 | TRBD1 | TRBV5-1 | TGCGCCAGCAGCTTGGCAGGGGGCTTCTACGAGCAGTACTTC | CASSLAGGFYEQYF
many | TRBJ1-1 | . | TRBV5-5 | TGTGCCAGCAGCTTACTTGTTCGTGTGACTGAAGCTTTCTTT | CASSLLVRVTEAFF
many | TRBJ2-5 | TRBD1 | TRBV28 | TGTGCCAGCAGTTTTTGGACAGGGGGTAACCAAGAGACCCAGTACTTC | CASSFWTGGNQETQYF
few | TRBJ2-7 | . | TRBV28 | TGTGCCAGCAGTTTTGGGGCCCTAGCAGGCGACTACGAGCAGTACTTC | CASSFGALAGDYEQYF
. | TRBJ1-1 | . | TRBV6-1 | TGTGCCAGCAGTGGGTTGGCGGAGATGAACACTGAAGCTTTCTTT | CASSGLAEMNTEAFF
few | TRBJ2-7 | . | TRBV6-2/TRBV6-3 | TGTGCCAGCAAAGTGGGAGGCGAGCTGTACTTC | CASKVGGELYF
few | TRBJ1-5 | TRBD1 | TRBV20-1 | TGCAGTGCTAGAGTCGTAGGGGACAGGGGGTTCGGTCAGCCCCAGCATTTT | CSARVVGDRGFGQPQHF
many | TRBJ2-6 | . | TRBV28 | TGTGCCAGCAGTCCATGGGGGTCAGGGGCCAACGTCCTGACTTTC | CASSPWGSGANVLTF
few | TRBJ2-2 | . | TRBV5-3 | TGTGCCAGCAGCAGAGGGCTAGAAGGCGTTGCCCGGGAGCTGTTTTTT | CASSRGLEGVARELFF
. | TRBJ2-3 | . | TRBV12-3/TRBV12-4 | TGTGCCAGCAGCCTCGGTAGGATCACAGATACGCAGTATTTT | CASSLGRITDTQYF
. | TRBJ1-5 | . | TRBV12-3/TRBV12-4 | TGTGCCAGCAGGTTAGAACCGCCGAGCAAACAGCCCCAGCATTTT | CASRLEPPSKQPQHF
. | TRBJ1-5 | . | TRBV6-2/TRBV6-3 | TGTGCCAGCAGTTTAACCTCCTTCGGGGATCAGCCCCAGCATTTT | CASSLTSFGDQPQHF
few | TRBJ2-5 | . | TRBV7-6 | TGTGCCAGCAGCTTAAGACTCGGGGGCCAAGAGACCCAGTACTTC | CASSLRLGGQETQYF
many | TRBJ2-1 | . | TRBV6-5 | TGTGCCAGCAGTTACGTGGAGGGGATGAAGCAGTTCTTC | CASSYVEGMKQFF
few | TRBJ2-7 | . | TRBV6-2/TRBV6-3 | TGTGCCAGCAGTTACACACCCGGGACCCTAAGCTCCTACGAGCAGTACTTC | CASSYTPGTLSSYEQYF
few | TRBJ2-7 | . | TRBV6-1 | TGTGCCAGCAGTCCCTCGTTAAGTGTGGCGAGCGAGCAGTACTTC | CASSPSLSVASEQYF
few | TRBJ2-7 | TRBD1 | TRBV4-3 | TGCGCCAGCAGCCAAGCAGAACAGGGGTTTACCTACGAGCAGTACTTC | CASSQAEQGFTYEQYF
few | TRBJ2-2 | . | TRBV7-3 | TGTGCCAGCAGCTTAATAAGGCGGGAGAACACCGGGGAGCTGTTTTTT | CASSLIRRENTGELFF
few | TRBJ2-2 | TRBD1 | TRBV2 | TGTGCCAGCGGGGACAGTTACACCGGGGAGCTGTTTTTT | CASGDSYTGELFF
few | TRBJ2-1 | . | TRBV20-1 | TGCAGTGCTAGAGCCGTCAACTGGAATGAGCAGTTCTTC | CSARAVNWNEQFF
few | TRBJ1-1 | TRBD1 | TRBV27 | TGTGCCAGCAGAACCTTTTCAGGGGGCGCTACGAACACTGAAGCTTTCTTT | CASRTFSGGATNTEAFF
many | TRBJ2-7 | TRBD1 | TRBV7-9 | TGTGCCAGCAGCTCGTGGACAGGGAGCGACGAGCAGTACTTC | CASSSWTGSDEQYF
. | TRBJ2-7 | . | TRBV4-2 | TGTGCCAGCAGCCAAGGTACCAAGAACTACGAGCAGTACTTC | CASSQGTKNYEQYF
many | TRBJ2-3 | . | TRBV7-9 | TGTGCCAGCAGTTTAACCCTTGCGGGAACAGATACGCAGTATTTT | CASSLTLAGTDTQYF
few | TRBJ1-2 | TRBD1 | TRBV4-3 | TGCGCCAGCAGCCAAGGGACAGGGTTTCGCGATTACTATGGCTACACCTTC | CASSQGTGFRDYYGYTF
. | TRBJ2-2 | TRBD2 | TRBV7-9 | TGTGCCAGCGGTACGCCGGGACTAGCGGAGAACACCGGGGAGCTGTTTTTT | CASGTPGLAENTGELFF
many | TRBJ2-3 | . | TRBV7-9 | TGTGCCAGCAGCTTGGACGGATACACAGATACGCAGTATTTT | CASSLDGYTDTQYF
many | TRBJ2-1 | . | TRBV6-2/TRBV6-3 | TGTGCCAGCACGGTGGGCCTCACCTACAATGAGCAGTTCTTC | CASTVGLTYNEQFF
. | TRBJ2-7 | . | TRBV11-1 | TGTGCCAGCAGCTTGTCCCGGACAGCACTTTCGTACGAGCAGTACTTC | CASSLSRTALSYEQYF
many | TRBJ2-5 | TRBD1 | TRBV4-2 | TGTGCCAGCAGCCAAGAACAGTGGTCCGGACAGGAAGAGAGCCAGTACTTC | CASSQEQWSGQEESQYF
. | TRBJ2-7 | TRBD1 | TRBV19 | TGTGCCAGTAAATCGGACAGGGGAACCTACGAGCAGTACTTC | CASKSDRGTYEQYF
few | TRBJ2-3 | . | TRBV19 | TGTGCCAGTAGTATAGATTTCTCGGCCACAGATACGCAGTATTTT | CASSIDFSATDTQYF
. | TRBJ2-7 | TRBD2 | TRBV5-4 | TGTGCCAGCAGCTTGGCCTCAGCGGGAATTTACAAGCAGTACTTC | CASSLASAGIYKQYF
many | TRBJ2-7 | TRBD1 | TRBV29-1 | TGCAGCGTCGGAGGACAGGCGGCGGACGAGCAGTACTTC | CSVGGQAADEQYF
. | TRBJ1-5 | . | TRBV20-1 | TGCAGTGCTACGGACAGTAGCAATCAGCCCCAGCATTTT | CSATDSSNQPQHF
many | TRBJ2-7 | TRBD2 | TRBV7-2 | TGTGCCAGCAGCTTAGTGGCTAGCGGGTTCTACGAGCAGTACTTC | CASSLVASGFYEQYF
. | TRBJ2-7 | . | TRBV9 | TGTGCCAGCAGCGTAGGGCTCGGTACCTACGAGCAGTACTTC | CASSVGLGTYEQYF
. | TRBJ2-7 | . | TRBV27 | TGTGCCAGCAGCTCCAGGTGGGGCGAGCAGTACTTC | CASSSRWGEQYF